This is a list of T cell receptor beta chains from one sample in a study of regulatory T cells in long-lasting Graves disease. TCRdb recomputed calls from the multiplex PCR reads with MiXCR, one row per CDR3 protein. This repertoire shows some 250,000 distinct CDR3 sequences, around 21% found once; its top ten account for about 14%. The specimen comprised peripheral blood mononuclear cells (PBMCs), sampled at new diagnosis, from a patient treated with antithyroid drugs. The receptors come from a female donor with Graves disease. Each CDR3 is given with its conserved first and last residue. The order of the fields is J gene, clone size, D gene, V gene, CDR3 protein, CDR3 DNA. A D gene is named only where the DNA matches it firmly. Size is stated for part of the rows, as once, few or many counts, or as a class when the clone is expanded.

j_call: TRBJ1-2
clone_size: .
d_call: TRBD1
v_call: TRBV7-2
cdr3_aa: CASSLLGTAYGYTF
cdr3_nt: TGTGCCAGCAGCTTACTTGGGACAGCATATGGCTACACCTTC

j_call: TRBJ2-7
clone_size: many
d_call: .
v_call: TRBV7-2
cdr3_aa: CASSLAGVSSSYEQYF
cdr3_nt: TGTGCCAGCAGCTTAGCGGGAGTGTCGTCATCCTACGAGCAGTACTTC

j_call: TRBJ2-7
clone_size: many
d_call: TRBD2
v_call: TRBV19
cdr3_aa: CASTGGSSYEQYF
cdr3_nt: TGTGCCAGTACCGGGGGGAGCTCCTACGAGCAGTACTTC

j_call: TRBJ1-6
clone_size: many
d_call: .
v_call: TRBV18
cdr3_aa: CASSPAGADSPLHF
cdr3_nt: TGTGCCAGCTCACCGGCAGGGGCTGATTCACCCCTCCACTTT

j_call: TRBJ1-5
clone_size: .
d_call: .
v_call: TRBV12-5
cdr3_aa: CASGLFWDHNQPQHF
cdr3_nt: TGTGCTAGTGGTTTGTTTTGGGACCACAATCAGCCCCAGCATTTT

j_call: TRBJ1-3
clone_size: few
d_call: .
v_call: TRBV11-3
cdr3_aa: CASSDNSGNTIYF
cdr3_nt: TGTGCCAGCAGTGACAACTCTGGAAACACCATATATTTT

j_call: TRBJ2-2
clone_size: few
d_call: TRBD2
v_call: TRBV7-6
cdr3_aa: CASSLMEASGYTGELFF
cdr3_nt: TGTGCCAGCAGCCTCATGGAGGCTAGCGGGTACACCGGGGAGCTGTTTTTT

j_call: TRBJ2-3
clone_size: many
d_call: .
v_call: TRBV20-1
cdr3_aa: CSASGPAGDTQYF
cdr3_nt: TGCAGTGCTAGCGGCCCGGCTGGTGACACGCAGTATTTT

j_call: TRBJ2-7
clone_size: many
d_call: TRBD2
v_call: TRBV11-2
cdr3_aa: CASSLDRLAASYEQYF
cdr3_nt: TGTGCCAGCAGCTTAGATCGACTAGCGGCCTCCTACGAGCAGTACTTC

j_call: TRBJ2-7
clone_size: many
d_call: .
v_call: TRBV19
cdr3_aa: CASSRGSEQYF
cdr3_nt: TGTGCCAGTAGTAGGGGTTCCGAGCAGTACTTC

j_call: TRBJ2-1
clone_size: many
d_call: .
v_call: TRBV3-2
cdr3_aa: CASRRGRGNEQFF
cdr3_nt: TGTGCCAGCAGACGAGGACGGGGAAATGAGCAGTTCTTC

j_call: TRBJ2-5
clone_size: many
d_call: .
v_call: TRBV4-3
cdr3_aa: CASSQGYAQETQYF
cdr3_nt: TGCGCCAGCAGCCAAGGATACGCCCAAGAGACCCAGTACTTC

j_call: TRBJ2-5
clone_size: many
d_call: .
v_call: TRBV12-3/TRBV12-4
cdr3_aa: CAIALGGRSETQYF
cdr3_nt: TGTGCCATCGCGCTTGGGGGGCGTTCGGAGACCCAGTACTTC

j_call: TRBJ1-6
clone_size: .
d_call: TRBD1
v_call: TRBV19
cdr3_aa: CATGQGAKWSSYNSPLHF
cdr3_nt: TGTGCCACCGGACAGGGGGCAAAGTGGAGCTCCTATAATTCACCCCTCCACTTT

j_call: TRBJ2-3
clone_size: many
d_call: .
v_call: TRBV20-1
cdr3_aa: CSATAGGGTDTQYF
cdr3_nt: TGCAGTGCTACGGCAGGGGGGGGCACAGATACGCAGTATTTT

j_call: TRBJ2-3
clone_size: many
d_call: .
v_call: TRBV30
cdr3_aa: CAWSTTDTQYF
cdr3_nt: TGTGCCTGGAGTACAACAGATACGCAGTATTTT

j_call: TRBJ2-1
clone_size: many
d_call: TRBD2
v_call: TRBV15
cdr3_aa: CATRRYSGGISNEQFF
cdr3_nt: TGTGCCACCAGGCGTTATAGCGGGGGGATCTCCAATGAGCAGTTCTTC

j_call: TRBJ1-2
clone_size: many
d_call: TRBD1
v_call: TRBV29-1
cdr3_aa: CSVEALGQDLPGNYGYTF
cdr3_nt: TGCAGCGTTGAAGCCTTAGGACAGGACCTACCAGGGAACTATGGCTACACCTTC

j_call: TRBJ2-3
clone_size: .
d_call: TRBD2
v_call: TRBV6-1
cdr3_aa: CASTSVPGLAGWADTQYF
cdr3_nt: TGTGCCAGCACTAGCGTCCCGGGACTAGCGGGGTGGGCAGATACGCAGTATTTT

j_call: TRBJ2-2
clone_size: many
d_call: TRBD2
v_call: TRBV10-1
cdr3_aa: CASSSLAGVTGELFF
cdr3_nt: TGCGCCAGCAGTTCACTAGCGGGAGTTACCGGGGAGCTGTTTTTT